This T cell receptor beta chain originates from a study of blood T cell repertoires in COVID-19. Study-wide context: Sites in the United States, Italy and Spain provided acute and convalescent COVID-19 samples. In each case, the material was cDNA or gDNA derived from T cells, B-cell-depleted T cells, or PBMCs.

This clone was observed a few times. Per the original methods: It was from reference gene primer amplification that nucleated cell counts were estimated. Assay used: immunoSEQ multiplex PCR; TCRdb lists only in-frame clones, some missing. Clone size and the V and J calls come from that table; the DNA yielded D and trimming. The sample records more than 85,000 clones, about 75% being singletons. Sample: peripheral blood. This TCR came from a woman in her 70s with acute or convalescent COVID-19.

As DNA, the CDR3 is TGCGCCAGCAGCTTGAAATTCGGGTATGGCTACACCTTC. The encoded protein is CASSLKFGYGYTF. This sequence joins TRBV5-1 and TRBJ1-2, with D uncertain. V was cut by 1 base and J by 5 bases, with 9 bases left in between. The germline V gene has CDR1 SGHRS and CDR2 YFSETQ. The length of the CDR3 is 13 residues.